This T cell receptor (beta chain) stems from a study of PD-1 blockade in mismatch repair-deficient tumors. The wider study: Patients had approximately 13 mismatch repair-deficient cancer types, all previously treated and progressing.

This table comes from immunoSEQ multiplex PCR, and its TCRdb copy is limited to in-frame clones, with some not included. The sample includes roughly 120,000 clones, 70% to 80% seen only once; the top ten take 4.7%. The sequences come from peripheral blood, collected approximately 64 weeks after starting pembrolizumab. The source is an adult with mismatch repair-deficient cancer.

CDR3: CASNRGSGNQPQHF. The CDR3 DNA reads as TGTGCCAGTAACCGGGGTTCAGGCAATCAGCCCCAGCATTTT. The chain carries TRBV19 and TRBJ1-5; D uncertain. This CDR3 spans 14 amino acids. CDR1 and CDR2 (germline): LNHDA, SQIVND (reference sequence). V lost 7 bases and J lost 2, with 12 bases in between.